Following are 30 T cell receptor beta chains from one sample sequenced in a study of regulatory T cells in long-lasting Graves disease. Described time point: newly diagnosed GD, antithyroid drugs for less than 3 months. TCR sequences were obtained from RNA taken from PBMCs. Relying on iRepertoire HTBI primers and Arm-PCR of CDR3 regions, the team built TCR beta libraries. TCRdb redid the calling of the multiplex PCR reads with MiXCR, one entry per CDR3 protein. The sample yields more than 450,000 distinct CDR3 sequences, 12% seen once. A further study also used this sample, focusing on T cells in Graves' hyperthyroidism and ophthalmopathy.

Material: peripheral blood mononuclear cells (PBMCs), obtained at new diagnosis, from a patient treated with antithyroid drugs. Receptor source: a woman in her thirties with Graves disease.

This clonotype was detected many times. The chain couples TRBV11-2 to TRBJ2-5, with 11 bases that match TRBD2. Germline V gene sequence: CDR1 SGHAT, CDR2 FQNNGV. The CDR3 is 15 residues long. V lost 5 bases, J lost 2 bases, and 4 bases stayed unmatched. The CDR3 DNA sequence: TGTGCCAGCAGCGTACGACTAGCGGGGCAAGAGACCCAGTACTTC. It is translated as CASSVRLAGQETQYF.

The genes are TRBV7-9 and TRBJ1-6; D may be TRBD1 (6 bases). The germline V gene encodes CDR1 SEHNR and CDR2 FQNEAQ (reference sequence). The CDR3 is 15 amino acids. With 2 bases removed from V and 8 bases from J, the gap between germline ends came to 13 bases. The CDR3 sequence is CASSLRAGADSPLHF. CDR3 in DNA: TGTGCCAGCAGCTTACGCGCAGGGGCCGATTCACCCCTCCACTTT.

The chain combines TRBV3-1 with TRBJ2-3; a possible D gene is TRBD2 (5 bases). Germline CDR1 reads LGHDT; CDR2 reads YNNKEL (reference sequence). CDR3 size: 15 residues. V was trimmed by 1 base and J by 2 bases, leaving 10 bases between them. CDR3 sequence: CASSQVATFTDTQYF. DNA of the CDR3: TGTGCCAGCAGCCAAGTAGCGACTTTCACAGATACGCAGTATTTT.

This clonotype was recorded many times. The chain links TRBV3-1 to TRBJ2-5, with TRBD1 as a possible D gene (6 bases). Germline loops: CDR1 LGHDT, CDR2 YNNKEL (reference sequence). The CDR3 spans 14 residues. The ends were cut back, 5 bases at V and 3 bases at J, with 13 bases in the middle. The DNA of the CDR3 is TGTGCCAGCAGCGCAAACAGGGTGGAAGAGACCCAGTACTTC. Translated, it gives CASSANRVEETQYF.

In this sample, this clonotype turned up a few times. The V gene is TRBV30, the J gene TRBJ2-1; 7 bases line up with TRBD2. Germline V gives CDR1 GTSNPN, CDR2 SVGIG (reference sequence). The CDR3 covers 15 residues. V lost 3 bases and J lost 7; bases outside the gene matches: 12. CDR3 sequence reads: CAWRMAGAPRNEQFF. CDR3 nucleotides: TGTGCCTGGAGGATGGCGGGAGCCCCAAGGAATGAGCAGTTCTTC.

The gene calls are TRBV20-1 and TRBJ1-1; D remains ambiguous. This CDR3 comprises 14 residues. V dropped 5 bases and J dropped 1 base, with 14 bases sitting between them. Germline CDR1 is DFQATT and CDR2 is SNEGSKA (reference sequence). In nucleotides, the CDR3 is TGCAGTGCTCCTGACCAGACCCCGAACACTGAAGCTTTCTTT. Protein sequence: CSAPDQTPNTEAFF.

This clonotype has only a few counts. This chain uses TRBV28 with TRBJ2-1; D is perhaps TRBD1 (6 bases). The germline gives CDR1 MDHEN, CDR2 SYDVKM. Trimming pared 7 bases from V and 7 bases from J, leaving 17 bases between. The CDR3 length is 14 residues. CDR3 sequence: CASTHVTGDNEQFF. In DNA form, the CDR3 reads TGTGCCAGCACCCATGTGACAGGCGATAATGAGCAGTTCTTC.

This clonotype occurred a few times. CDR3 sequence (DNA): TGTGCCAGTAGTCTCCGAAGGACAGGGGGCTACGAGCAGTACTTC. Its translation: CASSLRRTGGYEQYF. This rearrangement joins TRBV19 to TRBJ2-7; 10 bases agree with TRBD1. V lost 5 bases, J lost 3 bases, and 7 bases stayed unmatched. The V gene's germline CDR1 is LNHDA and CDR2 SQIVND (reference sequence). The CDR3 extends over 15 amino acids.

This clonotype has just a few counts. V gene TRBV29-1 combines with J gene TRBJ2-3; D perhaps matches TRBD2 (5 bases). V was trimmed by 5 bases and J by 6 bases, leaving 12 bases between them. Germline loops: CDR1 SQVTM, CDR2 ANQGSEA. This CDR3 comprises 12 residues. The CDR3 DNA sequence: TGCAGCGTTAAAGCGGACCTTGATACGCAGTATTTT. Protein: CSVKADLDTQYF.

This clonotype showed up many times. V usage is TRBV6-2 or TRBV6-3 and J usage is TRBJ2-3; D is unclear. V lost 5 bases and J lost 2, with 20 bases in between. Germline CDR1 MNHEY, CDR2 SVGEGT. This CDR3 contains 17 residues. CDR3 bases: TGTGCCAGCAGTCCCCGTACTCCCCCGCTAAACACAGATACGCAGTATTTT. Encoded protein: CASSPRTPPLNTDTQYF.

Here the CDR3 reads CASSYSVGTDYGYTF. CDR3 nucleotide sequence: TGTGCCAGCAGTTACTCCGTAGGGACAGACTATGGCTACACCTTC. The J gene is TRBJ1-2, the V gene TRBV6-9; TRBD1 aligns across 7 bases. The CDR3 contains 15 residues. J gave up 3 bases and V 3 bases, and 7 bases lay outside the gene matches. In germline, CDR1 is MNHGY, CDR2 SVAAGI.

This clonotype has a handful of counts. J is TRBJ2-3 and V is TRBV4-2, with 7 bases fitting TRBD2. CDR1 LGHNA and CDR2 YNFKEQ come from the germline V gene. This CDR3 contains 17 residues. Trimming cost V 2 bases and J 3 bases; bases outside gene matches: 11. The CDR3 loop reads CASSQSWGGSETDTQYF. The CDR3 DNA follows: TGTGCCAGCAGCCAAAGTTGGGGCGGGAGTGAGACAGATACGCAGTATTTT.

Many counts were recorded for this clonotype. The chain recombines TRBV3-1 with TRBJ2-3; 8 bases are shared with TRBD2. Germline CDR1 reads LGHDT; CDR2 reads YNNKEL (reference sequence). With V trimmed by 2 bases and J by 2 bases, 15 bases remained unmatched. This CDR3 has 19 amino acids. Written as DNA, the CDR3 is TGTGCCAGCAGCCAATCTCGAGCGGGAGTCTCTCATCCCACAGATACGCAGTATTTT. Its translation: CASSQSRAGVSHPTDTQYF.

This clonotype was found a few times. This chain connects TRBV7-2 to TRBJ2-5, with TRBD1 matching over 8 bases. CDR1 is SGHTA, CDR2 FQGNSA, per germline. The CDR3 has 16 residues. Losses at the gene ends were 4 bases for V and 5 bases for J; bases not matched to a gene: 12. CDR3 residues: CASSWGDRNPGETQYF. The CDR3 DNA follows: TGTGCCAGCAGCTGGGGGGACAGGAACCCCGGGGAGACCCAGTACTTC.

This clonotype was seen repeatedly, ten times or more. The V gene is TRBV2, the J gene TRBJ2-6; the D gene is possibly TRBD1 (6 bases). There are 17 residues in the CDR3. Germline values: CDR1 SNHLY, CDR2 FYNNEI. Trimming took off 8 bases at V and 0 bases at J, with 17 bases between the two ends. The CDR3 is CASGPTGVRSGANVLTF. In DNA, the CDR3 is TGTGCCAGCGGACCGACAGGCGTTCGCTCTGGGGCCAACGTCCTGACTTTC.

This clonotype was seen a handful of times. A read error may explain this, as a much larger clone is one base away. V and J are TRBV7-2 and TRBJ1-1; the D gene is possibly TRBD1 (5 bases). The CDR3 is 17 amino acids. Germline V gene sequence: CDR1 SGHTA, CDR2 FQGNSA. Trimming took 5 bases from V and 10 from J, leaving 29 bases between them. In DNA form, the CDR3 reads TGTGCCAGCAGCCAAGGCCCGCCGGGACGGGGCATCTGGGGAGCTTTCTTT. Protein: CASSQGPPGRGIWGAFF.

The gene calls are TRBV11-2 and TRBJ2-7; D not resolved. The germline V and J ends were trimmed by 3 bases and 2 bases, with 14 bases remaining between them. Germline V gene sequence: CDR1 SGHAT, CDR2 FQNNGV. The CDR3 runs to 15 residues. The CDR3 loop reads CASSLKHLSTYEQYF. The CDR3, as DNA: TGTGCCAGCAGCTTGAAACACCTCAGCACCTACGAGCAGTACTTC.

In the case of this clonotype: A much larger clone differs by one base, so this may be a read error. V and J are TRBV6-2 or TRBV6-3 and TRBJ2-3; TRBD1 or TRBD2 may be the D gene (6 bases each). Trimming removed 8 bases from V and 0 bases from J, with 24 bases in between. The germline V gene has CDR1 MNHEY and CDR2 SVGEGT. The CDR3 has 18 residues. Written as DNA, the CDR3 is TGTGCCAGCGGTCCCCGACAGGTCTTCGGGACTAGCACAGATACGCAGTATTTT. It is translated as CASGPRQVFGTSTDTQYF.

V and J are TRBV6-2 or TRBV6-3 and TRBJ2-6; unclear D gene. Deletions cut 5 bases from V and 5 bases from J, with 22 bases between. Per germline, CDR1 MNHEY and CDR2 SVGEGT. The CDR3 length is 18 residues. The DNA of the CDR3 is TGTGCCAGCAGTGAAGCGTCTCTGATTCTGGGTCGGGCCAACGTCCTGACTTTC. It yields the protein CASSEASLILGRANVLTF.

This clonotype has at least ten counts. CDR3 loop: CASSPDIPTDTQYF. CDR3 DNA: TGTGCCAGCTCTCCGGATATACCCACAGATACGCAGTATTTT. This chain joins TRBV28 and TRBJ2-3; no definite D call. The CDR3 covers 14 residues. Trimming removed 8 bases at V and 2 bases at J, with 14 bases between. Per the germline V gene, CDR1 is MDHEN and CDR2 is SYDVKM.

The J gene is TRBJ2-5, the V gene TRBV28; D perhaps matches TRBD2 (6 bases). Per germline, CDR1 MDHEN and CDR2 SYDVKM. This CDR3 spans 18 amino acids. V lost 3 bases and J lost 2, with 22 bases in between. The DNA of the CDR3 is TGTGCCAGCAGTTTGGTGTGGTGGGGGGTAAGGGGACAAGAGACCCAGTACTTC. It specifies CASSLVWWGVRGQETQYF.

This clonotype has at least ten counts. V is TRBV11-2 and J is TRBJ1-1; D uncertain. CDR1 SGHAT and CDR2 FQNNGV come from the germline V gene. V lost 6 bases, J lost 4 bases, and 18 bases lay in between. The CDR3 spans 15 residues. DNA of the CDR3: TGTGCCAGCAGACTTACGGGTGGGATCTTCACTGAAGCTTTCTTT. It is translated as CASRLTGGIFTEAFF.

This clonotype was counted a few times. V gene TRBV28 combines with J gene TRBJ1-2; no reliable D call. Trimming shortened V by 5 bases and J by 6 bases, and 19 bases separated the two germline ends. CDR1 and CDR2 (germline): MDHEN, SYDVKM. This CDR3 spans 15 amino acids. The DNA of the CDR3 is TGTGCCAGCAGTCCGCCGACACTGCAGGAGAATGGCTACACCTTC. It yields the protein CASSPPTLQENGYTF.

This clonotype was detected ten times or more. This rearrangement joins TRBV5-6 to TRBJ2-7, with 8 bases matching TRBD1. The CDR3 is 16 residues long. CDR1 and CDR2 (germline): SGHDT, YYEEEE. V trimming: 0 bases; J trimming: 0 bases; junction bases outside the gene matches: 5. CDR3 in DNA: TGTGCCAGCAGCTTGGCCGGACAGGGTCCCTCCTACGAGCAGTACTTC. This sequence encodes CASSLAGQGPSYEQYF.

This clonotype occurred many times. This rearrangement joins TRBV9 to TRBJ2-1, with D perhaps matching TRBD2 (6 bases). The CDR3 is made up of 15 amino acids. The germline V gene has CDR1 SGDLS and CDR2 YYNGEE. Trimming cost V 0 bases and J 9 bases, with 16 bases left between them. Here the CDR3 reads CASSVETRRGGEQFF. CDR3 nucleotide sequence: TGTGCCAGCAGCGTAGAGACTAGGCGAGGTGGTGAGCAGTTCTTC.

This clonotype was counted once. The chain combines TRBV25-1 with TRBJ2-3; 12 bases line up with TRBD2. This CDR3 is 17 amino acids long. The V and J ends lost 1 base and 5 bases, in that order; junction bases with no gene match: 7. CDR1 is MGHDK and CDR2 is SYGVNS in the germline V gene. CDR3 coding DNA: TGTGCCAGCAGTGAATGGTCTAGCGGGAGGGCCGGAGATACGCAGTATTTT. It yields the protein CASSEWSSGRAGDTQYF.

This clonotype was counted many times. The chain uses TRBV27 and TRBJ1-6, with D hard to call. Germline lookup yields CDR1 MNHEY and CDR2 SMNVEV (reference sequence). This CDR3 region has 13 residues. Trimming removed 0 bases at V and 8 bases at J, with 5 bases between. The CDR3 nucleotides are TGTGCCAGCAGTTTATCGCCATATTCACCCCTCCACTTT. This codes for CASSLSPYSPLHF.

This clonotype was counted ten times or more. The chain couples TRBV2 to TRBJ1-2, with D perhaps matching TRBD1 (6 bases). The germline V and J ends were trimmed by 5 bases and 2 bases, with 18 bases remaining between them. CDR1 SNHLY and CDR2 FYNNEI come from the germline V gene. This CDR3 spans 16 amino acids. The DNA of the CDR3 is TGTGCCAGCAGTAAAATTTCCCGGGACACCAACTATGGCTACACCTTC. This sequence encodes CASSKISRDTNYGYTF.

The genes are TRBV20-1 and TRBJ1-2, with 7 bases fitting TRBD1. V lost 1 base and J lost 3; bases outside the gene matches: 5. CDR1 is DFQATT, CDR2 SNEGSKA, per germline (reference sequence). This CDR3 contains 14 residues. The CDR3 here is CSARGIGQDYGYTF. CDR3 nucleotides: TGCAGTGCTAGAGGGATCGGACAGGACTATGGCTACACCTTC.

Concerning this clonotype itself: One end of the junction fails to match germline, which may point to a read error. The gene calls are TRBV6-4 and TRBJ2-7; D unresolved. Germline V gene sequence: CDR1 MRHNA, CDR2 SNTAGT. The CDR3 is made up of 14 amino acids. Here the CDR3 reads CASSYSARSYEQYF. CDR3 nucleotides: TGTGCCAGCAGTTACTCTGCCAGGTCCTACGAGCAGTACTTC.